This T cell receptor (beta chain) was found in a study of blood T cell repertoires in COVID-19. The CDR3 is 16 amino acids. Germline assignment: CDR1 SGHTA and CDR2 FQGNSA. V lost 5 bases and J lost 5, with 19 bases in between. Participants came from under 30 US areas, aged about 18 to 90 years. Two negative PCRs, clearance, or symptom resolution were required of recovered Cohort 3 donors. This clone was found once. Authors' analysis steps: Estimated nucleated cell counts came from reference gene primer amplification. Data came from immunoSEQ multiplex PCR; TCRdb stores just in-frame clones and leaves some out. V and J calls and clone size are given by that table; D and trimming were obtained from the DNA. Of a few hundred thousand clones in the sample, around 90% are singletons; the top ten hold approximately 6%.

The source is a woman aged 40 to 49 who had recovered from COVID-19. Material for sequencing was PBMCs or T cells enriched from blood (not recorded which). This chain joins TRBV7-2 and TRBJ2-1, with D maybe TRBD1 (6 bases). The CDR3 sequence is CASSKRTAQVDNEQFF. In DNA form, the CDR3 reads TGTGCCAGCAGCAAAAGGACAGCCCAAGTGGACAATGAGCAGTTCTTC.